This T cell receptor beta chain was sequenced for a study of T-cell reconstitution after alpha-beta-depleted transplantation in children. Comments on this clonotype: Given a much more abundant clone one base away, this may be a read error.

As it was prepared, the TCRbeta library received unique molecular identifiers. Using its own MiXCR run on the PCR reads, TCRdb lists one record per CDR3 protein. The sample holds about 300,000 distinct CDR3 sequences, 9.5% to 13% seen once. Looked up from germline, CDR1 is DFQATT and CDR2 is SNEGSKA (reference sequence). The ends lost 6 bases at V and 2 bases at J; junction bases unmatched: 4. The CDR3 contains 14 residues. This sample comprised PBMCs, obtained before TCRalphabeta/CD19-depleted stem cell transplant. This TCR derives from a boy under three years old with acute myeloid leukemia, due to receive a stem cell transplant. This chain links TRBV20-1 with TRBJ2-1; 10 nucleotides agree with TRBD2. CDR3 in amino acids: CSAGLAETYNEQFF. The CDR3 coding sequence is TGCAGTGCAGGACTAGCGGAAACCTACAATGAGCAGTTCTTC.